The clone carrying this T cell receptor beta chain showed up just once. These data originate in a study of shared clonotypes between healthy human individuals. Study as a whole: The study drew on a couple of women and a few men aged 18 to 49 as donors.

Each cell subset's genomic DNA was divided evenly among several immunoSEQ plates. In replicate PCRs of unsorted PBMC, approximately 320 ng DNA, about 30,000 T cell genomes, was used. Bulk PBMC genomic DNA spanned ten immunoSEQ deep plates. The repertoire was sequenced with immunoSEQ multiplex PCR; TCRdb's copy has only in-frame clones and lacks some. The sample holds hundreds of thousands of clones, 79% seen once. Sequenced input: PBMCs. The TCR originated in a woman in her 40s in good health. Some clones in this sample may be carry-over from other donors' samples.

CDR3 sequence (DNA): TGTGCCATCACCGGGTCCACCTACTACGAGCAGTACTTC. It translates to CAITGSTYYEQYF. This chain links TRBV10-3 with TRBJ2-7, with D uncertain. The CDR3 runs to 13 residues. Trimming cost V 7 bases and J 3 bases, with 13 bases left between them. CDR1 is ENHRY, CDR2 SYGVKD, per germline.